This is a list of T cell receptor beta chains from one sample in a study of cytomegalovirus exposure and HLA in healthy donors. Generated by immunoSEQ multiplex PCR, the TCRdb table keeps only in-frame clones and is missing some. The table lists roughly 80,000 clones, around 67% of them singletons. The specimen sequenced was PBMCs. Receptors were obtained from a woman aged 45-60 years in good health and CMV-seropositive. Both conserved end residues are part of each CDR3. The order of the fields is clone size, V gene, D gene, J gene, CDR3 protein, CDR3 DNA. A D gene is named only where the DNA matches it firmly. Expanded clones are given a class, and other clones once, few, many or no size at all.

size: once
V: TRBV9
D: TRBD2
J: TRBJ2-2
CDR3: CASSGSSGEVGELFF
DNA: TGTGCCAGCAGCGGGTCTAGCGGGGAGGTCGGGGAGCTGTTTTTT

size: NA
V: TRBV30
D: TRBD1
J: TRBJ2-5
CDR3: CAWNTGVGETQYF
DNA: TGTGCCTGGAACACAGGGGTGGGGGAGACCCAGTACTTC

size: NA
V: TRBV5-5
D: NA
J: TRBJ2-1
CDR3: CASSRVGVGSYNEQFF
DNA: TGTGCCAGCAGCCGTGTCGGGGTTGGCTCCTACAATGAGCAGTTCTTC

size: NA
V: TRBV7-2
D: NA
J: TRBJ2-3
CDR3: CASSLGGESTDTQYF
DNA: TGTGCCAGCAGCTTAGGCGGGGAGAGCACAGATACGCAGTATTTT

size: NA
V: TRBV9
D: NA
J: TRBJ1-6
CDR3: CASTSGTRNSPLHF
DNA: TGTGCCAGCACCTCCGGGACAAGAAATTCACCCCTCCACTTT

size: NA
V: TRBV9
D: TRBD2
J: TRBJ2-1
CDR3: CASSVEISGGAYNEQFF
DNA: TGTGCCAGCAGCGTAGAAATTAGCGGGGGGGCCTACAATGAGCAGTTCTTC

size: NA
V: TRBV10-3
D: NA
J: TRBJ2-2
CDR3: CAMGEGANTGELFF
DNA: TGTGCCATGGGGGAGGGGGCGAACACCGGGGAGCTGTTTTTT

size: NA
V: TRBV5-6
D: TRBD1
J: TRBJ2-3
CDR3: CASSLIVGTGVYTDTQYF
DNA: TGTGCCAGCAGCTTGATTGTGGGGACAGGAGTTTACACAGATACGCAGTATTTT

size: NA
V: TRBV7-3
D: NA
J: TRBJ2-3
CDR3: CASSLLGVADTQYF
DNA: TGTGCCAGCAGCTTATTGGGAGTTGCAGATACGCAGTATTTT

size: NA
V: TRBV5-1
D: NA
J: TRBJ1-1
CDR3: CASSSGAEAFF
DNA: TGCGCCAGCAGTTCCGGAGCTGAAGCTTTCTTT